The 21 T cell receptor beta chains given below trace back to one sample, sequenced in a study of molecular identifiers for immune sequencing clone quantification. TCRdb passed the PCR reads through MiXCR, listing each CDR3 protein once. The repertoire holds 460,000 or so distinct CDR3 sequences, with over 20% as singletons. The sequencing sample was made of naive CD8+ T cells from blood, with Jurkat cell RNA spiked in. Noted subset: FACS-sorted CD8+CD4-CCR7+CD45RA+ naive T cells. These receptors were taken from a human donor in good health. Some libraries in this study had Jurkat cell RNA spiked in.

This clonotype turned up a few times. At one of its ends the junction is not consistent with the germline gene, which may arise from a read error. This chain connects TRBV28 to TRBJ2-7, with D perhaps given as TRBD1 or TRBD2 (6 bases each). In germline, CDR1 is MDHEN, CDR2 SYDVKM. This CDR3 spans 15 amino acids. The CDR3 DNA is TGTGCCAGCAGTTTATTAGGGGGGACCACCTACGTGCAGTACTTC. Amino acid sequence: CASSLLGGTTYVQYF.

In this sample, this clonotype turned up many times. The V and J genes are TRBV28 and TRBJ2-3; D not resolved. V lost 5 bases to trimming and J lost 4 bases, with 19 bases between them. This CDR3 region has 16 residues. Germline CDR1 and CDR2: MDHEN and SYDVKM. In nucleotides, the CDR3 is TGTGCCAGCAGTCAAGGGCCCGAGAGACGGCCAGATACGCAGTATTTT. This encodes CASSQGPERRPDTQYF.

At least ten counts were recorded for this clonotype. The chain combines TRBV27 with TRBJ2-7, with TRBD1 matching 8 bases. The CDR3 length is 14 residues. The V gene end was trimmed by 5 bases and the J gene end by 2 bases; junction bases not matched to a gene: 5. From germline, CDR1 is MNHEY and CDR2 SMNVEV (reference sequence). This CDR3 is CASSTGGTTYEQYF. The CDR3, as DNA: TGTGCCAGCAGTACAGGGGGAACCACCTACGAGCAGTACTTC.

The chain combines TRBV6-2 or TRBV6-3 with TRBJ2-7, with a possible D match to TRBD1 (5 bases). The V gene's germline CDR1 is MNHEY and CDR2 SVGEGT. With 2 bases removed from V and 7 bases from J, the gap between germline ends came to 12 bases. This CDR3 is built from 13 residues. CDR3 sequence: CASSYTNRWEQYF. CDR3 nucleotide sequence: TGTGCCAGCAGTTACACGAACAGGTGGGAGCAGTACTTC.

This clonotype was counted at least ten times. J is TRBJ2-3 and V is TRBV6-5; 7 bases are a match to TRBD2. From germline, CDR1 is MNHEY and CDR2 SVGAGI. The length of the CDR3 is 18 residues. V gave up 2 bases and J gave up 2 bases; unmatched junction bases: 13. DNA for the CDR3: TGTGCCAGCAGTTACAGTTACAGTGGCGGGGGAAACACAGATACGCAGTATTTT. It translates to CASSYSYSGGGNTDTQYF.

This clonotype was recorded at least ten times. The chain employs TRBV5-6 and TRBJ2-5; a weak D match, TRBD1 (6 bases). V gave up 4 bases and J gave up 5 bases, with 12 bases separating them. CDR3 length: 13 amino acids. Germline V CDR1 and CDR2: SGHDT, YYEEEE. CDR3 amino acids: CASSTQGLETQYF. The CDR3 DNA sequence: TGTGCCAGCAGCACCCAGGGGCTGGAGACCCAGTACTTC. Looking up the rest from reference TRBV5-6 and TRBJ2-5 gives the full variable domain: DAGVTQSPTHLIKTRGQQVTLRCSPKSGHDTVSWYQQALGQGPQFIFQYYEEEERQRGNFPDRFSGHQFPNYSSELNVNALLLGDSALYLCASSTQGLETQYFGPGTRLLVL.

The sample holds many counts of this clonotype. J is TRBJ2-7 and V is TRBV7-9, with D perhaps matching TRBD1 (6 bases). Trimming removed 1 base at V and 4 bases at J, with 14 bases between. Germline lookup yields CDR1 SEHNR and CDR2 FQNEAQ (reference sequence). CDR3 length equals 15 residues. The CDR3: CASSLGLQGSYEQYF. CDR3 in DNA: TGTGCCAGCAGCTTAGGATTACAGGGATCTTACGAGCAGTACTTC.

This sequence joins TRBV6-2 or TRBV6-3 and TRBJ2-3; TRBD1 matches at 7 bases. V lost 6 bases, J lost 0 bases, and 3 bases stayed unmatched. Germline CDR1 is MNHEY and CDR2 is SVGEGT. There are 14 residues in the CDR3. This CDR3 reads CASRPDRSTDTQYF. In DNA form, the CDR3 reads TGTGCCAGCAGGCCGGACAGGAGCACAGATACGCAGTATTTT.

Remarks on this clonotype: A much bigger clone sits one base away, suggesting this may be a read error. This sequence joins TRBV20-1 and TRBJ2-1; maybe TRBD2 (6 bases). Germline loops: CDR1 DFQATT, CDR2 SNEGSKA (reference sequence). The CDR3 has 15 amino acids. Here the CDR3 reads CSAPPDTLARNERFF. The CDR3 DNA follows: TGCAGTGCTCCCCCTGATACCCTAGCGCGGAATGAGCGGTTCTTC.

Remarks on this clonotype: Possible read error: a much larger clone is one base away. J is TRBJ2-1 and V is TRBV7-3; the D gene is possibly TRBD2 (5 bases). The germline V and J ends were trimmed by 8 bases and 3 bases, with 17 bases remaining between them. The CDR3 is made up of 15 amino acids. The germline V gene has CDR1 SGHTA and CDR2 FQGTGA. As DNA, the CDR3 is TGTGCCAGCGGCCCCTGGGGAGCGGTCTACAATGAGCAGTTCTTC. Protein sequence: CASGPWGAVYNEQFF.

In its sample, this clonotype was seen many times. This sequence joins TRBV27 and TRBJ1-1; no definite D call. This CDR3 is built from 13 residues. Germline V gene lookup returns CDR1 MNHEY and CDR2 SMNVEV (reference sequence). V was clipped by 6 bases and J by 7 bases, with 15 bases between them. CDR3 in amino acids: CASRIGLLSEAFF. The CDR3 nucleotides are TGTGCCAGCAGGATCGGGCTTCTCAGTGAAGCTTTCTTT.

There are a few counts of this clonotype. The V gene is TRBV15, the J gene TRBJ1-3, with a tentative D call TRBD1 (6 bases). Deletions cut 1 base from V and 4 bases from J, with 14 bases between. The CDR3 consists of 16 residues. Germline V lookup: CDR1 LNHNV, CDR2 YYDKDF (reference sequence). The CDR3 bases are TGTGCCACCAGCAGAGGGAGGGGGATTTACGGAAACACCATATATTTT. This sequence encodes CATSRGRGIYGNTIYF.

Turning to this clonotype: Being one base from a much bigger clone, this may be a read error. The rearrangement links TRBV14 to TRBJ1-5, with 9 bases matching TRBD1. The CDR3 consists of 15 residues. The germline V gene has CDR1 SGHDN and CDR2 FVKESK. This CDR3 reads CAGSQGGQGGQPQHF. The CDR3 nucleotides read TGTGCCGGCAGCCAAGGGGGACAGGGCGGACAGCCCCAGCATTTT. Using reference TRBV14 and TRBJ1-5 for the parts outside the CDR3, the full variable domain is EAGVTQFPSHSVIEKGQTVTLRCDPISGHDNLYWYRRVMGKEIKFLLHFVKESKQDESGMPNNRFLAERTGGTYSTLKVQPAELEDSGVYFCAGSQGGQGGQPQHFGDGTRLSIL.

This clonotype was detected a few times. The rearrangement uses TRBV27 and TRBJ1-1, with D hard to call. Germline V CDR1 and CDR2: MNHEY, SMNVEV (reference sequence). The length of the CDR3 is 13 residues. Trimming pared 6 bases from V and 1 base from J, leaving 9 bases between. The CDR3 DNA reads TGTGCCAGCAGCTCGTTTCGGAACACTGAAGCTTTCTTT. Its translation is CASSSFRNTEAFF.

This clonotype appeared many times. This chain links TRBV6-5 with TRBJ2-3; 9 bases agree with TRBD1. The V gene end was trimmed by 6 bases and the J gene end by 3 bases; junction bases not matched to a gene: 7. CDR3 length: 15 amino acids. CDR1 MNHEY and CDR2 SVGAGI come from the germline V gene. CDR3 loop: CASSRTGGETDTQYF. CDR3 coding DNA: TGTGCCAGCAGCCGAACAGGGGGCGAGACAGATACGCAGTATTTT.

This chain connects TRBV6-2 or TRBV6-3 to TRBJ2-3; 7 bases line up with TRBD2. V trimming: 8 bases; J trimming: 5 bases; junction bases outside the gene matches: 10. The CDR3 is 14 amino acids. Germline CDR1 is MNHEY and CDR2 is SVGEGT. CDR3 in amino acids: CASRAGVRRDTQYF. For the CDR3, the DNA is TGTGCCAGCCGGGCGGGAGTGCGGAGAGATACGCAGTATTTT.

CDR3 amino acids: CASSPGGQGSFSSYEQYF. As DNA, the CDR3 is TGTGCCAGCAGTCCTGGGGGACAGGGTAGTTTTAGCTCCTACGAGCAGTACTTC. This chain connects TRBV6-6 to TRBJ2-7; 9 nucleotides match TRBD1. CDR1 is MNHNY, CDR2 SVGAGI, per germline (reference sequence). Trimming took 5 bases from V and 0 from J; bases not matched to a gene: 14. This CDR3 comprises 18 residues.

The table lists this clonotype with a few counts. The chain is built from TRBV27 and TRBJ1-6; D is unclear. V was cut by 3 bases and J by 8 bases, with 20 bases left in between. Per the germline V gene, CDR1 is MNHEY and CDR2 is SMNVEV (reference sequence). The CDR3 runs 17 residues. The CDR3 DNA sequence: TGTGCCAGCAGTTTTATGCTTCCTGGCCCCTCGGATTCACCCCTCCACTTT. Translation: CASSFMLPGPSDSPLHF.

As to this clonotype: A much larger clone lies a single base off, so this may be a read error. Without the conserved terminal phenylalanine or tryptophan, this CDR3 likely stems from a read error. The rearrangement links TRBV7-9 to TRBJ2-5, with a weak D call TRBD1 (6 bases). Germline V gene data show CDR1 as SEHNR and CDR2 as FQNEAQ (reference sequence). This CDR3 is built from 14 residues. The V gene lost 5 bases and the J gene lost 4 bases, with 14 bases spanning the gap. The CDR3 protein is CASSTRGIGETQYS. In DNA, the CDR3 is TGTGCCAGCAGCACAAGGGGGATCGGAGAGACCCAGTACTCC.

This clonotype was detected only a few times. The V gene is TRBV11-2, the J gene TRBJ2-3; D possibly uses TRBD1 or TRBD2 (5 bases each). V lost 8 bases and J 0 bases, leaving 15 bases between the germline ends. Germline assignment: CDR1 SGHAT and CDR2 FQNNGV. The CDR3 totals 15 residues. CDR3 loop: CASASGATSTDTQYF. CDR3 in DNA: TGTGCCAGCGCTTCCGGGGCCACTAGCACAGATACGCAGTATTTT.

This clonotype was recorded a few times. The chain has TRBV28 and TRBJ2-7, with 7 bases identical to TRBD2. V trimming: 6 bases; J trimming: 4 bases; junction bases outside the gene matches: 9. The CDR3 has 14 amino acids. Germline V gives CDR1 MDHEN, CDR2 SYDVKM. The CDR3, as DNA: TGTGCCAGCAGGATCCGAGGCGGGAGTTACGAGCAGTACTTC. Its translation is CASRIRGGSYEQYF.